The rows below give T cell receptor beta chains drawn from one sample of a study of identical twins. TCRdb reprocessed the 5' RACE reads via MiXCR and lists one record per CDR3 protein. In the table there are 500,000 to 600,000 distinct CDR3 sequences, 22% of which are singletons. The same sample was also studied in work on T cells expressing NK-cell markers.

Sequencing input: CD4+ T cells sorted from blood. These TCRs come from a woman aged 18-29 years in good health. Each CDR3 is given with its conserved first and last residue. The D gene is left open where the match is weak. Size is omitted from some rows. Given values are once, few, many or a class for expanded clones.

DNA | CDR3 | D | V | size | J
TGTGCCAGCAGCTTGGCCGATGGTAGCGGTTACGAGCAGTACTTC | CASSLADGSGYEQYF | . | TRBV5-6 | few | TRBJ2-7
TGTGCCAGCAGACTCTTGTGTCTGGGGGTAAACACTGAAGCTTTCTTT | CASRLLCLGVNTEAFF | . | TRBV6-1 | . | TRBJ1-1
TGTGCCAGCAGGCAGGGAGTTTACGAAAAACTGTTTTTT | CASRQGVYEKLFF | . | TRBV12-3/TRBV12-4 | . | TRBJ1-4
TGTGCCAGCAGTTACAGACAGGGGCGAGATCAAAAACTGTTTTTT | CASSYRQGRDQKLFF | TRBD1 | TRBV12-3/TRBV12-4 | . | TRBJ1-4
TGTGCCAGCAGTCCCAGCGGGGCGGGGGGTCAAAACATTCAGTACTTC | CASSPSGAGGQNIQYF | TRBD2 | TRBV7-3 | many | TRBJ2-4
TGTGCCATCAGTGAGTCGATAGGACAGGCCTCTAACTATGGCTACACCTTC | CAISESIGQASNYGYTF | TRBD1 | TRBV10-3 | few | TRBJ1-2
TGTGCCAGCAGCTTAGATGGTCCCGGGGAGCTGTTTTTT | CASSLDGPGELFF | . | TRBV7-9 | . | TRBJ2-2
TGTGCCAGCAGCCCGAGGGGAGCGGGGGCAAGCACAGATACGCAGTATTTT | CASSPRGAGASTDTQYF | TRBD2 | TRBV5-6 | . | TRBJ2-3
TGTGCCAGCAGTTTAGAAGGGCTCTACGAGCAGTACTTC | CASSLEGLYEQYF | . | TRBV12-3/TRBV12-4 | few | TRBJ2-7
TGTGCCAGCAGCCCCCCTGGCAGGACCTACGAGCAGTACTTC | CASSPPGRTYEQYF | . | TRBV3-1 | . | TRBJ2-7
TGTGCCAGCAGCAAGGGTTACAATGAGCAGTTCTTC | CASSKGYNEQFF | . | TRBV6-5 | . | TRBJ2-1
TGCAGCGTTGACAGCAGCGTCGGGGCCAACGTCCTGACTTTC | CSVDSSVGANVLTF | . | TRBV29-1 | few | TRBJ2-6
TGTGCCAGCAGTGAGGGGGAGCAGCCGGAGACCCAGTACTTC | CASSEGEQPETQYF | . | TRBV9 | few | TRBJ2-5
TGTGCCATCAGTGTAATACGGCTTAATGCAACTAATGAAAAACTGTTTTTT | CAISVIRLNATNEKLFF | . | TRBV10-3 | . | TRBJ1-4
TGTGCCAGCAGCTTAGTCACGGAGAATGAAAAACTGTTTTTT | CASSLVTENEKLFF | . | TRBV7-9 | . | TRBJ1-4
TGTGCCAGCTCACAATGGGAAGGGGGCACTGAAGCTTTCTTT | CASSQWEGGTEAFF | . | TRBV18 | . | TRBJ1-1
TGTGCCAGTAGGCCCCCGGCTAATGAAAAACTGTTTTTT | CASRPPANEKLFF | . | TRBV19 | . | TRBJ1-4
TGCAGTGCTCCACCCCGGGGGACAACTACAGATACGCAGTATTTT | CSAPPRGTTTDTQYF | . | TRBV20-1 | . | TRBJ2-3
TGTGCCAGCAGTTTTTTAATCGGGGCCTCCTACAATGAGCAGTTCTTC | CASSFLIGASYNEQFF | . | TRBV12-3/TRBV12-4 | . | TRBJ2-1
TGTGCCAGCAGTGTTGGTGGAGGGAGGGATGAGCAGTTCTTC | CASSVGGGRDEQFF | TRBD2 | TRBV6-2/TRBV6-3 | . | TRBJ2-1